The 13 T cell receptor beta chains in this list originate from one sample, sequenced in a study of tumor-infiltrating lymphocytes in primary liver carcinoma. TCR beta cDNA was prepared out of roughly 500 ng total RNA by means of a constant-region primer. It was through three nested multiplex PCR rounds of slightly modified ARM-PCR that TCR beta libraries arose. PCR rounds one and two used TRBV1-TRBV30 forward primers with a C-beta reverse primer for 10 cycles each. Using its own MiXCR run on the multiplex PCR reads, TCRdb lists one record per CDR3 protein. The profile shows 99,000 or so distinct CDR3 sequences, roughly 85% of them singletons. The roughly 20-34 mg bulk tissue piece was not sorted before simultaneous RNA and DNA extraction. Sequenced sample: liver tumor tissue from sampling region 3. The subset denotes: tumor region T3, left-lateral pole. These receptors originate from a man in his forties with primary liver carcinoma and hepatitis B virus infection.

This CDR3 is CASSYPSSSGSYNEQFF. For the CDR3, the DNA is TGTGCCAGCAGCTATCCCTCGAGTAGTGGATCCTACAATGAGCAGTTCTTC. The chain combines TRBV11-1 with TRBJ2-1; D uncertain. This CDR3 contains 17 residues. CDR1 and CDR2 (germline): SGHAT, FQDESV (reference sequence). The V and J ends lost 4 bases and 1 base respectively, with 17 bases between them.

The chain carries TRBV20-1 and TRBJ2-2; 9 positions match TRBD2. From germline, CDR1 is DFQATT and CDR2 SNEGSKA (reference sequence). The CDR3 contains 17 residues. With V trimmed by 5 bases and J by 5 bases, 15 bases remained unmatched. Here the CDR3 reads CSAETLAGSSLTGELFF. CDR3 in DNA: TGCAGTGCTGAAACGCTAGCGGGATCTTCTCTAACCGGGGAGCTGTTTTTT.

With respect to this clonotype: Sequence at one end of the junction differs from germline and may be a read error. J is TRBJ2-6 and V is TRBV4-3, with D tentatively TRBD2 (6 bases). The V gene's germline CDR1 is LGHNA and CDR2 YSLEER. This CDR3 is 17 amino acids long. The CDR3 nucleotides are TGCGCCAGCAGCCAAGATGGGTCAGGGTGCGGGGTCAACGTCCTGACTTTT. It translates to CASSQDGSGCGVNVLTF.

In the case of this clonotype: One end of the junction fails to match germline, which may point to a read error. The gene calls are TRBV10-1 and TRBJ2-4, with TRBD2 matching over 10 bases. Germline CDR1 and CDR2: WNHNN and SYGVQD (reference sequence). The CDR3 consists of 16 residues. The chain's CDR3 is CASSTLAGRTKNIEYF. DNA of the CDR3: TGCGCCAGTAGCACACTAGCGGGAAGGACCAAAAACATTGAGTACTTC.

About this clonotype itself: At one end, the junction sequence differs from germline, possibly due to a read error. This sequence joins TRBV12-3 or TRBV12-4 and TRBJ1-5; tentative D call: TRBD1 (6 bases). The CDR3 length is 15 residues. The CDR3 loop reads CASRQTGLPDHPQHF. The CDR3 DNA reads TGTGCCAGCAGGCAGACAGGACTACCAGATCATCCCCAGCATTTT.

Concerning this clonotype: This may come from a read error, since a much larger clone is one base off. Since no conserved phenylalanine or tryptophan closes the CDR3, a read error is the likely cause. The V call is TRBV7-9, the J call TRBJ2-7; 8 bases agree with TRBD2. CDR1 and CDR2 from the germline V gene are SEHNR and FQNEAQ (reference sequence). V lost 1 base and J lost 3; bases outside the gene matches: 5. The CDR3 extends over 15 amino acids. Here the CDR3 reads CASSLGLARDYEQYL. The CDR3 DNA reads as TGTGCCAGCAGCTTAGGACTAGCGCGAGACTACGAGCAGTACCTC.

Remarks on this clonotype: This clone may be a read error of a much larger clone one base away. The rearrangement uses TRBV28 and TRBJ1-6; TRBD1 is a possible D gene (6 bases). The CDR3 sequence is 15 residues long. The V gene's germline CDR1 is MDHEN and CDR2 SYDVKM. The CDR3 is CASRIAGTRISHLHF. In nucleotides, the CDR3 is TGTGCCAGCAGGATCGCCGGGACACGGATATCACACCTCCACTTT.

In the case of this clonotype: Mismatch with germline at one junction end may stem from a read error. The chain links TRBV5-1 to TRBJ2-3; 8 nucleotides agree with TRBD2. From germline, CDR1 is SGHRS and CDR2 YFSETQ. This CDR3 has 16 residues. CDR3 sequence reads: CTSSLDGRAGTDMQYF. CDR3 nucleotide sequence: TGCACCAGCAGCTTGGACGGGAGGGCCGGAACAGATATGCAGTATTTT.

The rearrangement uses TRBV28 and TRBJ2-2, with D possibly matching TRBD2 (5 bases). Germline CDR1 MDHEN, CDR2 SYDVKM. Trimming took 9 bases from V and 3 from J, leaving 17 bases between them. The CDR3 is made up of 15 amino acids. The CDR3 loop reads CARSPGGVDTGELFF. The CDR3 region has the DNA TGTGCCAGGAGCCCAGGAGGCGTGGACACCGGGGAGCTGTTTTTT.

A remark on this clonotype: It is likely a read error, because the conserved phenylalanine at the end of the CDR3 is missing. The chain links TRBV28 to TRBJ1-2; D not certain. V was clipped by 6 bases and J by 5 bases, with 19 bases between them. CDR3 length equals 15 residues. Germline-derived CDR1 and CDR2 are MDHEN and SYDVKM. The CDR3 protein is CASSSLADPGYGYTI. The CDR3 DNA follows: TGTGCCAGCAGCTCCCTCGCTGACCCGGGGTATGGCTACACCATC.

This clonotype was recorded once. The rearrangement joins TRBV28 to TRBJ2-1; 7 bases fit TRBD2. V gave up 6 bases and J gave up 7 bases; unmatched junction bases: 15. Germline V gene data show CDR1 as MDHEN and CDR2 as SYDVKM. CDR3 size: 16 residues. CDR3 loop: CASSGLSGGLVNEQFF. In DNA, the CDR3 is TGTGCCAGCAGCGGACTATCGGGAGGTCTTGTGAATGAGCAGTTCTTC.

The rearrangement links TRBV28 to TRBJ1-5; TRBD1 might be the D (6 bases). This CDR3 has 14 residues. The germline V and J ends were trimmed by 9 bases and 5 bases, with 17 bases remaining between them. Germline assignment: CDR1 MDHEN and CDR2 SYDVKM. CDR3 region: CASSQTQGHQPQHF. Here the CDR3 DNA reads TGTGCCAGTAGCCAAACCCAGGGGCATCAGCCCCAGCATTTT.

On this clonotype itself: A read error may account for a junction end that differs from germline. J is TRBJ2-6 and V is TRBV4-3, with TRBD1 matching 7 bases. Germline V gene sequence: CDR1 LGHNA, CDR2 YSLEER. The CDR3 runs 17 residues. The CDR3 DNA reads TGCGCCAGCAGCCATGAGACAGGGCACTCTGGGGCCAGCGTCCTGACTTTC. Encoded protein: CASSHETGHSGASVLTF.